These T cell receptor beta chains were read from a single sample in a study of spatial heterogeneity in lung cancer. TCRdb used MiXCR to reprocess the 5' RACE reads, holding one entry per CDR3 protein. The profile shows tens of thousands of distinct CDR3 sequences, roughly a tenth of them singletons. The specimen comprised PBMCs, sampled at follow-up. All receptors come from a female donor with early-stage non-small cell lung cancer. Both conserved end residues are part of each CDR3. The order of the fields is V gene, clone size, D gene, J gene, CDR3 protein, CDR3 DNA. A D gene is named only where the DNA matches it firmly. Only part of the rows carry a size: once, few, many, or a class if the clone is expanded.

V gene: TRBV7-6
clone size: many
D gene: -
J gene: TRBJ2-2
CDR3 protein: CASSFVLAGTGELFF
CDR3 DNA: TGTGCCAGCAGCTTTGTGTTGGCGGGGACCGGGGAGCTGTTTTTT

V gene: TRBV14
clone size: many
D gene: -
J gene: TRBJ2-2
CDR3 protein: CASSQEPDTTMNTGELFF
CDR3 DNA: TGTGCCAGCAGCCAAGAGCCGGACACTACTATGAACACCGGGGAGCTGTTTTTT

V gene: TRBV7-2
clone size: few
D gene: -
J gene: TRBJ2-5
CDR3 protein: CASSFTETQYF
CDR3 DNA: TGTGCCAGCAGCTTTACAGAGACCCAGTACTTC

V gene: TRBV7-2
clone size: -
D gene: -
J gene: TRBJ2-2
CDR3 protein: CASSPSTGSTGELFF
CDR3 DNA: TGTGCCAGCAGCCCATCTACAGGGTCCACCGGGGAGCTGTTTTTT

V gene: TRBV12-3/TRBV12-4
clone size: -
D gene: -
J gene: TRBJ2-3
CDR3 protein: CASSWTRRDTQYF
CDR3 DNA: TGTGCCAGCAGTTGGACACGCAGAGATACGCAGTATTTT

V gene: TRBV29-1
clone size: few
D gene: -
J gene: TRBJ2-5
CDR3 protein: CSVMYLEETQYF
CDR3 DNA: TGCAGCGTTATGTATCTCGAGGAGACCCAGTACTTC

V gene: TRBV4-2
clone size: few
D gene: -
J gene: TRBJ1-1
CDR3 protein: CASSQGGQFEAFF
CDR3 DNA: TGTGCCAGCAGCCAAGGAGGGCAGTTTGAAGCTTTCTTT

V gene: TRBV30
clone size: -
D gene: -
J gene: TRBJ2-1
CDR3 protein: CAWRDTGSEQFF
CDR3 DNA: TGTGCCTGGAGAGATACAGGGAGTGAGCAGTTCTTC

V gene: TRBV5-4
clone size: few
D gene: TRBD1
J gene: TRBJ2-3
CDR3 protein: CASSWTGELTDTQYF
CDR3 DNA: TGTGCCAGCAGCTGGACAGGAGAACTCACAGATACGCAGTATTTT

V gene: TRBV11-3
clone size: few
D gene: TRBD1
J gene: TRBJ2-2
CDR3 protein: CASSSDRDPTGELFF
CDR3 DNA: TGTGCCAGCAGCTCCGACAGGGACCCGACCGGGGAGCTGTTTTTT

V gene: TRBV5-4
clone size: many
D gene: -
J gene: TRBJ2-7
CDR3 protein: CASSLTASRSYEQYF
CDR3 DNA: TGTGCCAGCAGCCTGACAGCTTCCCGTTCCTACGAGCAGTACTTC

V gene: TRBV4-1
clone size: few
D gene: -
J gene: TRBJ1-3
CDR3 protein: CASRAQGPGNTIYF
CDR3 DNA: TGCGCCAGCAGAGCCCAAGGGCCAGGAAACACCATATATTTT

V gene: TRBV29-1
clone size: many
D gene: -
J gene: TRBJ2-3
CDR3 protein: CSVEEPREDTQYF
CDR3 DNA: TGCAGCGTTGAAGAACCGAGGGAAGATACGCAGTATTTT

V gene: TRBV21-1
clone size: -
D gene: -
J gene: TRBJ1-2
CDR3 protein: CASSKCPRYGYTF
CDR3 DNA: TGTGCCAGCAGCAAATGTCCACGCTATGGCTACACCTTC

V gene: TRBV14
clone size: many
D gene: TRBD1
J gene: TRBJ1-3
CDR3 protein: CASSRRSGQAVSGNTIYF
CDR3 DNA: TGTGCCAGCAGCAGACGAAGCGGACAGGCGGTCTCTGGAAACACCATATATTTT

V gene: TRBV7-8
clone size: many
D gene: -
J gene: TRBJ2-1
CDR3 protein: CASSASRAPGDNEQFF
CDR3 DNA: TGTGCCAGCAGCGCATCCCGGGCGCCTGGGGACAATGAGCAGTTCTTC

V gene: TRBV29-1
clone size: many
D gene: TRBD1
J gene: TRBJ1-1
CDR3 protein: CSVRRGLNTEAFF
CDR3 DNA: TGCAGCGTCCGTAGGGGGCTGAACACTGAAGCTTTCTTT

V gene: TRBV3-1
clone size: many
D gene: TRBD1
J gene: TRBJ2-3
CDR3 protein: CASSRGTGRTDTQYF
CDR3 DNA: TGTGCCAGCAGCCGAGGGACAGGGCGGACAGATACGCAGTATTTT

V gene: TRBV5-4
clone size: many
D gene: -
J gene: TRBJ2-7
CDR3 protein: CASSLPQGSYEQYF
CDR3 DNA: TGTGCCAGCAGCTTGCCCCAGGGGTCCTACGAGCAGTACTTC

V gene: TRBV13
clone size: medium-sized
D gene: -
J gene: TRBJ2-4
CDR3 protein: CASSFSQGLDIQYF
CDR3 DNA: TGTGCCAGCAGCTTCTCACAGGGTCTTGACATTCAGTACTTC

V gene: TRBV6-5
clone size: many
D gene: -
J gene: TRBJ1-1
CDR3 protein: CASHTPGAAFEAFF
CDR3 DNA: TGTGCCAGCCACACCCCGGGGGCCGCCTTTGAAGCTTTCTTT

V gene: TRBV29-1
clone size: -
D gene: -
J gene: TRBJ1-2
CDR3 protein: CSVEPPSTYGYTF
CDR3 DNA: TGCAGCGTTGAACCCCCATCTACCTATGGCTACACCTTC

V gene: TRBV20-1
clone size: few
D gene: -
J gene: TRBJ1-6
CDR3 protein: CSARDPLPGPYNSPLHF
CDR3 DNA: TGCAGTGCTAGAGACCCCCTTCCGGGCCCCTATAATTCACCCCTCCACTTT

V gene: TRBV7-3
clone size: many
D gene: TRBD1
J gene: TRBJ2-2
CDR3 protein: CASSLSGQGKYTGELFF
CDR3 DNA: TGTGCCAGCAGCTTATCCGGACAGGGGAAGTACACCGGGGAGCTGTTTTTT

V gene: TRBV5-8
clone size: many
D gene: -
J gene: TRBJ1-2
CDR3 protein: CASSFGQITFYGYTF
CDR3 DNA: TGTGCCAGCAGCTTTGGACAGATCACTTTCTATGGCTACACCTTC

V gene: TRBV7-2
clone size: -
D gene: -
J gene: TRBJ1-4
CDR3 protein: CASSTPGSDEKLFF
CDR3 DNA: TGTGCCAGCAGCACGCCGGGGTCGGATGAAAAACTGTTTTTT

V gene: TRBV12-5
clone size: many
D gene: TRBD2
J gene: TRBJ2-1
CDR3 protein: CASGLVILGLAGASYNEQFF
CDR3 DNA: TGTGCTAGTGGTTTGGTAATTTTGGGACTAGCGGGAGCCTCCTACAATGAGCAGTTCTTC

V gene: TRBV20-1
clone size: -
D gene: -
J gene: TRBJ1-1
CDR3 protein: CSARDRGNTEAFF
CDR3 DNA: TGCAGTGCTAGAGATCGAGGGAACACTGAAGCTTTCTTT

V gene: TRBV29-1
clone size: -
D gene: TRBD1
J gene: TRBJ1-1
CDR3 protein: CSALLVGQALTFF
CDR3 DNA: TGCAGCGCACTGTTGGTAGGACAGGCTTTAACTTTCTTT

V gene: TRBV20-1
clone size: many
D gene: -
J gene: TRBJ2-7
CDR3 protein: CSATDGSYEQYF
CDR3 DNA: TGCAGTGCGACAGACGGATCCTACGAGCAGTACTTC

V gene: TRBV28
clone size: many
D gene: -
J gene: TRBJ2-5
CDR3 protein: CASSLSTVQETQYF
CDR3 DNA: TGTGCCAGCAGTTTGTCGACAGTACAAGAGACCCAGTACTTC

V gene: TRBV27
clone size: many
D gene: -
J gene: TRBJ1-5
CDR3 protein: CASSRDRENRPSSNQPQHF
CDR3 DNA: TGTGCCAGCAGTCGAGATAGGGAGAATCGCCCCTCTAGCAATCAGCCCCAGCATTTT

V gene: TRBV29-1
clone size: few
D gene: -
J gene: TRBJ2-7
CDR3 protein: CSVEDGQSSYEQYF
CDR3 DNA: TGCAGCGTTGAAGACGGACAGAGCAGCTACGAGCAGTACTTC

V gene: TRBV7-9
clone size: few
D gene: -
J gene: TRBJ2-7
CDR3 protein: CASSSMRGYEQYF
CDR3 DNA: TGTGCCAGCAGCTCTATGAGGGGCTACGAGCAGTACTTC

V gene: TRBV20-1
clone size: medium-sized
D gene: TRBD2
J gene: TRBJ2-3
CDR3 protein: CSARDRRLAGGLTDTQYF
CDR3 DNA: TGCAGTGCTAGAGATCGGAGGCTAGCGGGGGGACTCACAGATACGCAGTATTTT

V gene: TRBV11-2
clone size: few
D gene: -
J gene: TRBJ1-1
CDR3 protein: CASSLVWGSTEAFF
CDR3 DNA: TGTGCCAGCAGCTTAGTTTGGGGAAGCACTGAAGCTTTCTTT

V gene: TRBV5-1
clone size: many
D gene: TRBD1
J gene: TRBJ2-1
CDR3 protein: CASSLTGGIVEEQFF
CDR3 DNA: TGCGCCAGCAGCTTGACAGGGGGCATAGTAGAGGAGCAGTTCTTC

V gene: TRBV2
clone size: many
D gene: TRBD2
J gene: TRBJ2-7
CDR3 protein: CASSESTSGAYEQYF
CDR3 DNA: TGTGCCAGCAGTGAATCGACTAGCGGGGCCTACGAGCAGTACTTC

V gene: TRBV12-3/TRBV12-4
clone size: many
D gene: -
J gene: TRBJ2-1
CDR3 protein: CASSLLQASGNEQFF
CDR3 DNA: TGTGCCAGCAGTTTATTACAGGCATCGGGGAATGAGCAGTTCTTC

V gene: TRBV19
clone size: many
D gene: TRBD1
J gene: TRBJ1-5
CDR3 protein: CASSNRGRQPQHF
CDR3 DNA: TGTGCCAGTAGTAACAGGGGACGTCAGCCCCAGCATTTT

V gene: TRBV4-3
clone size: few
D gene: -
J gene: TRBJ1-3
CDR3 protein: CASSQRGISGNTIYF
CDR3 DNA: TGCGCCAGCAGCCAGAGGGGGATCTCTGGAAACACCATATATTTT

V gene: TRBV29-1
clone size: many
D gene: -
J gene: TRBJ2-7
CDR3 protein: CSVEEDYEQYF
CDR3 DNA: TGCAGCGTTGAAGAAGATTACGAGCAGTACTTC

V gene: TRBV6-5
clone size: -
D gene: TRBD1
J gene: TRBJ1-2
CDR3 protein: CASNTGGSGGYTF
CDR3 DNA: TGTGCCAGCAATACAGGGGGCTCGGGTGGCTACACCTTC

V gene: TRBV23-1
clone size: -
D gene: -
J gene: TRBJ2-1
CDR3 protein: CASSPLAQTRFEQFF
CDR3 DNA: TGCGCCAGCAGTCCCCTCGCCCAGACAAGATTTGAGCAGTTCTTC

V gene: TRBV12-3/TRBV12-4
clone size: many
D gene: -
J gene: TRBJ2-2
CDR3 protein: CASRQAFEANTGELFF
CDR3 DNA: TGTGCCAGCCGACAGGCGTTTGAAGCGAACACCGGGGAGCTGTTTTTT